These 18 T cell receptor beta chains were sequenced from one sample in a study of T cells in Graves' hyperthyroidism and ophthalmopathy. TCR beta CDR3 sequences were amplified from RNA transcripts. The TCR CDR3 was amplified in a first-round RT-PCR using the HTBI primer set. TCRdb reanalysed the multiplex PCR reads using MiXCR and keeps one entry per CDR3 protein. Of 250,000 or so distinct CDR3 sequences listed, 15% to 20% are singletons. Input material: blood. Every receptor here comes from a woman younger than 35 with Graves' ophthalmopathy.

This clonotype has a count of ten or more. The CDR3 region is CASSELAGGADTQYF. The CDR3 DNA is TGCGCCAGCAGCGAATTAGCGGGAGGAGCAGATACGCAGTATTTT. V gene TRBV5-1 combines with J gene TRBJ2-3; 10 positions match TRBD2. Trimming took 4 bases from V and 4 from J; bases not matched to a gene: 6. The germline V gene encodes CDR1 SGHRS and CDR2 YFSETQ. The CDR3 loop spans 15 amino acids.

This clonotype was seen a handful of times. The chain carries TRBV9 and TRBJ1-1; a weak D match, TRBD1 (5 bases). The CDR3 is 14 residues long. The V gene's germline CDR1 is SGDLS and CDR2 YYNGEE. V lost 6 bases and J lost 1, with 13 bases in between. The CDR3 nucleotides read TGTGCCAGCACGGAGGGGTACGGGAACACTGAAGCTTTCTTT. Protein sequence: CASTEGYGNTEAFF.

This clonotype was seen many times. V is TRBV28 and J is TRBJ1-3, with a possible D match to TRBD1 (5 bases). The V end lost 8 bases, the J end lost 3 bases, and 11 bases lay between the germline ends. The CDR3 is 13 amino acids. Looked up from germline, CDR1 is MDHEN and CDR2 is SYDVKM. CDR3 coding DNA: TGTGCCAGCCGGGACTCAGGTGGAAACACCATATATTTT. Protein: CASRDSGGNTIYF. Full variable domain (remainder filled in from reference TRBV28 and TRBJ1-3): DVKVTQSSRYLVKRTGEKVFLECVQDMDHENMFWYRQDPGLGLRLIYFSYDVKMKEKGDIPEGYSVSREKKERFSLILESASTNQTSMYLCASRDSGGNTIYFGEGSWLTVV.

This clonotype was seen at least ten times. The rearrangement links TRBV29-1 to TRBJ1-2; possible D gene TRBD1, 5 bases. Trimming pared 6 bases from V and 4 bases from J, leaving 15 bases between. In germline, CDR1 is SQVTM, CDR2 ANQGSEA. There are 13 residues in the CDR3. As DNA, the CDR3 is TGCAGCGTCGGGACTCCCCGTGGCTATGGCTACACCTTC. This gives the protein CSVGTPRGYGYTF.

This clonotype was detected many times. CDR3 coding DNA: TGTGCCAGCAGTGAAGCGGGACAGCGATATGGCTACACCTTC. It translates to CASSEAGQRYGYTF. V is TRBV6-1 and J is TRBJ1-2, with TRBD1 matching 7 bases. This CDR3 is 14 amino acids long. Germline trimming cut 0 bases from V and 5 bases from J; bases unmatched to any gene: 3. CDR1 is MNHNS, CDR2 SASEGT, per germline.

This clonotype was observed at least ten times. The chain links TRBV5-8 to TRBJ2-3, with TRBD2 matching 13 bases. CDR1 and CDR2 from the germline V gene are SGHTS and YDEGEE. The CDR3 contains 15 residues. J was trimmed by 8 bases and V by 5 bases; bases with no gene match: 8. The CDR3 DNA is TGTGCCAGCAGTACACTAGCGGGAGGGGTCGGTACGCAGTATTTT. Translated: CASSTLAGGVGTQYF.

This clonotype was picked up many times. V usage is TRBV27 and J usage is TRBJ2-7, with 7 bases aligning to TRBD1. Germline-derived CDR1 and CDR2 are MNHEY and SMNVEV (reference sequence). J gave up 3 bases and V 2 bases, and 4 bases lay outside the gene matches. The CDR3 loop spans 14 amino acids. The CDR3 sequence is CASSLLAGGYEQYF. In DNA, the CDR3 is TGTGCCAGCAGTTTACTTGCAGGGGGCTACGAGCAGTACTTC.

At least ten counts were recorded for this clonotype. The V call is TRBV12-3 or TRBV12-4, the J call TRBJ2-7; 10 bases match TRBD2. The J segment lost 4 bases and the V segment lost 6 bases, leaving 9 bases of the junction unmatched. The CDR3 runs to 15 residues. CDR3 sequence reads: CASSRTSGGVYEQYF. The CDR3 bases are TGTGCCAGCAGCCGTACGAGCGGGGGGGTTTACGAGCAGTACTTC.

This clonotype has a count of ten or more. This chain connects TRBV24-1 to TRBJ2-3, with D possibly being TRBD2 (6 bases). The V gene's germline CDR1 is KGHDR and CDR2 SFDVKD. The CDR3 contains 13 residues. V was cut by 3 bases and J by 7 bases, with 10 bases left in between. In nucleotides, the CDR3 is TGTGCCACCAGTGATGGGGGACTGTATACGCAGTATTTT. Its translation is CATSDGGLYTQYF.

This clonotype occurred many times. The CDR3 protein is CSVELNQETQYF. In DNA form, the CDR3 reads TGCAGCGTTGAACTAAACCAAGAGACCCAGTACTTC. The chain employs TRBV29-1 and TRBJ2-5; D call uncertain. The V gene's germline CDR1 is SQVTM and CDR2 ANQGSEA. Trimming cost V 2 bases and J 0 bases, with 4 bases left between them. The CDR3 runs 12 residues.

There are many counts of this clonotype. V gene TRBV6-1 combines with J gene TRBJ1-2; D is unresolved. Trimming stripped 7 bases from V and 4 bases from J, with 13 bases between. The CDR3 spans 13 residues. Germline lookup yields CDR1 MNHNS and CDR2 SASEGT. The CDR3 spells CASTGPPSYGYTF. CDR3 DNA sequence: TGTGCCAGCACCGGACCCCCGAGCTATGGCTACACCTTC.

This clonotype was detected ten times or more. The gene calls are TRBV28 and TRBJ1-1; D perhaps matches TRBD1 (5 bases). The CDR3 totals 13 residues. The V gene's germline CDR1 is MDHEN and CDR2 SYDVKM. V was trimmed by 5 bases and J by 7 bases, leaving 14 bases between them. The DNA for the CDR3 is TGTGCCAGCAGTGCAGGACGGACACTTGAAGCTTTCTTT. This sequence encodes CASSAGRTLEAFF. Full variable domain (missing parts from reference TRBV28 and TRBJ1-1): DVKVTQSSRYLVKRTGEKVFLECVQDMDHENMFWYRQDPGLGLRLIYFSYDVKMKEKGDIPEGYSVSREKKERFSLILESASTNQTSMYLCASSAGRTLEAFFGQGTRLTVV.

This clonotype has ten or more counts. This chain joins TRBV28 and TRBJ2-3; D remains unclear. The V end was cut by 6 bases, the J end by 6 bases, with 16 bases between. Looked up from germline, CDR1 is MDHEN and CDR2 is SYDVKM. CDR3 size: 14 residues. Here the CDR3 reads CASSHLKGRDTQYF. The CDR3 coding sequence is TGTGCCAGCAGCCACCTGAAAGGGCGGGATACGCAGTATTTT.

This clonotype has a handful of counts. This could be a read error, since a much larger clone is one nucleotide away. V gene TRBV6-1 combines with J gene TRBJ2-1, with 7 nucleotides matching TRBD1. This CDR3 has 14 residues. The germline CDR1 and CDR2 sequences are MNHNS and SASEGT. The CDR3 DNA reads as TGTGCCAGCAGTGACACGACAGGGATCGATGAGCAGCTCTTC. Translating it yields CASSDTTGIDEQLF.

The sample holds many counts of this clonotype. CDR3 in DNA: TGTGCCAGCAGTGATGAAAGATATGGCTACACCTTC. Protein product: CASSDERYGYTF. The chain joins TRBV6-1 to TRBJ1-2; no clear D. The CDR3 has 12 amino acids. CDR1 MNHNS and CDR2 SASEGT come from the germline V gene. V was cut by 3 bases and J by 5 bases, with 7 bases left in between.

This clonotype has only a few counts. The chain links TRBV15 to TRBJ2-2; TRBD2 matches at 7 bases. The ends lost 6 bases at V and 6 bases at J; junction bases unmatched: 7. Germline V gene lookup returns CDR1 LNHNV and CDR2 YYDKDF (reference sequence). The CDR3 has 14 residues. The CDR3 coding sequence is TGTGCCACCAGAACCGGGACTAATGCCGGGGAGCTGTTTTTT. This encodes CATRTGTNAGELFF.

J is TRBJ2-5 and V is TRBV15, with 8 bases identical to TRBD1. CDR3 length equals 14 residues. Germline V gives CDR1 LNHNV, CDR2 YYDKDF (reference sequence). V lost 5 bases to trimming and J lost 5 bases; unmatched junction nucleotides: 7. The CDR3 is CATSRTGRWETQYF. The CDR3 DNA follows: TGTGCCACCAGCCGGACAGGGCGGTGGGAGACCCAGTACTTC.

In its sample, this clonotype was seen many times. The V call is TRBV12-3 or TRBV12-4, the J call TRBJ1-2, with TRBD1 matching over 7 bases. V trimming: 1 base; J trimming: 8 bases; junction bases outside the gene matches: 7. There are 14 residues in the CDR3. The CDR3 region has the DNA TGTGCCAGCAGTTTAGGACAGGGTATGCGAGGCTACACCTTC. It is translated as CASSLGQGMRGYTF.